The 20 T cell receptor beta chains below come from one sample, sequenced in a study of T cell responses to AZD1222 COVID-19 vaccine. The assay was immunoSEQ multiplex PCR, and TCRdb's table has in-frame clones only and misses some. The repertoire includes around 110,000 clones, roughly 90% of them detected once, and around 8.6% sits in the top ten. The source material was peripheral blood, sampled 28 days after the second AZD1222 dose. Receptors originate from an adult who received the AZD1222 COVID-19 vaccine.

V and J are TRBV5-1 and TRBJ2-2; D remains ambiguous. Germline CDR1 is SGHRS and CDR2 is YFSETQ. V lost 3 bases and J lost 7, with 10 bases in between. This CDR3 is 13 amino acids long. CDR3 nucleotides: TGCGCCAGCAGCTCTGCGTTCGGCGGGGAGCTGTTTTTT. It codes for CASSSAFGGELFF.

A single count supports this clone. The V call is TRBV7-2, the J call TRBJ2-3; perhaps D is TRBD1 or TRBD2 (5 bases each). V was shortened by 6 bases and J by 3 bases, with 10 bases between the two germline ends. CDR1 and CDR2 from the germline V gene are SGHTA and FQGNSA. CDR3 size: 13 residues. CDR3 protein: CASSRDQTDTQYF. The CDR3 DNA reads as TGTGCCAGCAGTCGGGACCAAACAGATACGCAGTATTTT.

This chain connects TRBV5-1 to TRBJ2-2; tentative D call: TRBD2 (5 bases). CDR1 is SGHRS, CDR2 YFSETQ, per germline. The CDR3 is 14 residues long. Between the trimmed V and J ends, which lost 0 bases and 4 bases, there was a span of 7 bases. The CDR3 here is CASSLGGPTGELFF. The CDR3 coding sequence is TGCGCCAGCAGCTTGGGAGGGCCCACCGGGGAGCTGTTTTTT.

The chain combines TRBV7-3 with TRBJ2-6, with D maybe TRBD1 (6 bases). Per the germline V gene, CDR1 is SGHTA and CDR2 is FQGTGA. The CDR3 is 18 residues long. Trimming cost V 3 bases and J 0 bases, with 15 bases left between them. CDR3 in DNA: TGTGCCAGCAGCTTTCCGGGACAAGCACCCTCTGGGGCCAACGTCCTGACTTTC. It encodes CASSFPGQAPSGANVLTF.

The chain employs TRBV24-1 and TRBJ1-5; TRBD1 matches 7 bases. The CDR3 extends over 13 amino acids. V gave up 9 bases and J gave up 2 bases; unmatched junction bases: 3. Per the germline V gene, CDR1 is KGHDR and CDR2 is SFDVKD. The DNA for the CDR3 is TGTGCCACCCAGGGACAGCGCAATCAGCCCCAGCATTTT. Encoded protein: CATQGQRNQPQHF.

The V call is TRBV5-4, the J call TRBJ2-7; 13 bases match TRBD2. The CDR3 sequence is 15 residues long. The junction had 0 bases not matched to a gene; V was cut back by 0 bases and J by 3 bases. Germline loops: CDR1 SGHNT, CDR2 YYREEE (reference sequence). CDR3 DNA: TGTGCCAGCAGCTTGGGACTAGCGGGAGGCTACGAGCAGTACTTC. Residues: CASSLGLAGGYEQYF.

The genes are TRBV6-5 and TRBJ1-5, with unresolved D. In germline, CDR1 is MNHEY, CDR2 SVGAGI. The V and J ends lost 3 bases and 1 base respectively, with 10 bases between them. This CDR3 has 15 residues. The CDR3 sequence: CASSYGKGSNQPQHF. The CDR3 bases are TGTGCCAGCAGTTATGGCAAAGGGAGCAATCAGCCCCAGCATTTT.

This clone has just one count. This sequence joins TRBV25-1 and TRBJ1-2; possibly TRBD1 for D (6 bases). The CDR3 spans 13 residues. Looked up from germline, CDR1 is MGHDK and CDR2 is SYGVNS. V was shortened by 0 bases and J by 8 bases, with 10 bases between the two germline ends. The CDR3 protein is CASSEYAGVGYTF. Here the CDR3 DNA reads TGTGCCAGCAGTGAATATGCAGGGGTGGGCTACACCTTC.

This chain joins TRBV7-2 and TRBJ1-2; 10 bases fit TRBD1. V shed 4 bases, J shed 8 bases, and the junction held 13 bases outside the gene matches. The CDR3 runs to 16 residues. Germline CDR1 is SGHTA and CDR2 is FQGNSA. This chain's CDR3 is CASSSTGTGALLGYTF. The DNA for the CDR3 is TGTGCCAGCAGCTCCACCGGGACAGGGGCGCTCTTGGGCTACACCTTC.

The V call is TRBV6-5, the J call TRBJ1-5, with 7 bases identical to TRBD1. Germline CDR1 is MNHEY and CDR2 is SVGAGI. The CDR3 extends over 15 amino acids. The V and J ends lost 7 bases and 3 bases, in that order; junction bases with no gene match: 9. CDR3 sequence: CASTSGGGLNQPQHF. The CDR3, as DNA: TGTGCCAGCACTTCGGGAGGGGGCCTCAATCAGCCCCAGCATTTT.

The chain has TRBV19 and TRBJ2-3, with no clear D. V dropped 5 bases and J dropped 5 bases, with 11 bases sitting between them. The CDR3 has 13 residues. From germline, CDR1 is LNHDA and CDR2 SQIVND (reference sequence). The CDR3 loop is CASSLLSGDTQYF. DNA for the CDR3: TGTGCCAGTAGTCTCCTTTCAGGAGATACGCAGTATTTT. Filled out from reference TRBV19 and TRBJ2-3, the complete variable domain reads DGGITQSPKYLFRKEGQNVTLSCEQNLNHDAMYWYRQDPGQGLRLIYYSQIVNDFQKGDIAEGYSVSREKKESFPLTVTSAQKNPTAFYLCASSLLSGDTQYFGPGTRLTVL.

The V and J genes are TRBV12-3 or TRBV12-4 and TRBJ1-1; D gene unclear. Trimming pared 5 bases from V and 10 bases from J, leaving 11 bases between. The CDR3 contains 11 residues. The DNA for the CDR3 is TGTGCCAGCAGTCCTGTGGGAGGAGCTTTCTTT. Its translation is CASSPVGGAFF.

The rearrangement joins TRBV30 to TRBJ2-1, with 13 positions matching TRBD2. The V segment lost 7 bases and the J segment 9 bases; nucleotides outside the gene matches: 6. The CDR3 contains 13 residues. CDR1 GTSNPN and CDR2 SVGIG come from the germline V gene (reference sequence). The CDR3 nucleotides are TGTGCCTCCCGGACTAGCGGGGGTATTGAGCAGTTCTTC. This translates into CASRTSGGIEQFF.

The chain uses TRBV27 and TRBJ1-1; D is unclear. Trimming shortened V by 5 bases and J by 2 bases, and 9 bases separated the two germline ends. The CDR3 sequence is 13 residues long. Germline-derived CDR1 and CDR2 are MNHEY and SMNVEV (reference sequence). The CDR3 region is CASSADINTEAFF. CDR3 nucleotides: TGTGCCAGCAGTGCCGACATTAACACTGAAGCTTTCTTT.

This clone occurred once. This chain connects TRBV5-1 to TRBJ2-1, with D perhaps assigned TRBD1 or TRBD2 (7 bases each). The CDR3 has 15 amino acids. CDR1 and CDR2 (germline): SGHRS, YFSETQ. V was cut by 1 base and J by 7 bases, with 15 bases left in between. Here the CDR3 DNA reads TGCGCCAGCAGCTTGTTGACTAGCAGGGGGAATGAGCAGTTCTTC. It yields the protein CASSLLTSRGNEQFF.

CDR3 region: CASSLTQGPNYGYTF. In DNA, the CDR3 is TGTGCCAGCAGCTTAACTCAGGGCCCTAACTATGGCTACACCTTC. The chain uses TRBV7-9 and TRBJ1-2, with D tentatively TRBD1 (5 bases). There are 15 residues in the CDR3. Germline assignment: CDR1 SEHNR and CDR2 FQNEAQ (reference sequence). V was shortened by 2 bases and J by 0 bases, with 10 bases between the two germline ends.

V gene TRBV5-4 combines with J gene TRBJ2-1; 10 bases align to TRBD2. There are 15 residues in the CDR3. The junction had 0 bases not matched to a gene; V was cut back by 1 base and J by 2 bases. The V gene's germline CDR1 is SGHNT and CDR2 YYREEE (reference sequence). CDR3: CASSLTSGAYNEQFF. Written as DNA, the CDR3 is TGTGCCAGCAGCTTGACTAGCGGGGCCTACAATGAGCAGTTCTTC.

This chain links TRBV23-1 with TRBJ2-7; D tentatively reads TRBD1 or TRBD2 (6 bases each). TRBV23-1 is an open reading frame, and its role is uncertain. V gave up 6 bases and J gave up 2 bases, with 17 bases separating them. The CDR3 runs 15 residues. CDR3 protein: CASSQRGELTYEQYF. CDR3 bases: TGCGCCAGCAGCCAAAGGGGGGAACTTACCTACGAGCAGTACTTC.

This rearrangement joins TRBV4-1 to TRBJ2-3; D may be TRBD1 (6 bases). The CDR3 extends over 14 amino acids. Germline V gene data show CDR1 as MGHRA and CDR2 as YSYEKL. Trimming stripped 0 bases from V and 8 bases from J, with 12 bases between. As DNA, the CDR3 is TGCGCCAGCAGCCAAGACAGGGTCAGGGGTACGCAGTATTTT. It encodes CASSQDRVRGTQYF.

The CDR3 protein is CASSYPATSGNTIYF. The CDR3 region has the DNA TGTGCCAGCAGTTACCCGGCGACAAGCGGAAACACCATATATTTT. The rearrangement joins TRBV6-6 to TRBJ1-3; D not resolved. Trimming pared 2 bases from V and 4 bases from J, leaving 12 bases between. The CDR3 consists of 15 residues. Germline CDR1 MNHNY, CDR2 SVGAGI (reference sequence).